The rows below give T cell receptor beta chains drawn from one sample of a study of T cell responses to AZD1222 COVID-19 vaccine. Sequenced by immunoSEQ multiplex PCR; TCRdb stores in-frame clones only, minus some. The table shows 150,000 to 200,000 clones, with 85% to 95% occurring only once. The material sequenced was peripheral blood, taken on day 0 of AZD1222 vaccination. All receptors come from an adult in good health. The CDR3 runs from the conserved cysteine through the conserved F or W. A D gene is named only where the DNA matches it firmly. Expanded clones get a size class; other rows say once, few or many, or leave the size out.

clone_size d_call j_call v_call cdr3_aa cdr3_nt
- - TRBJ2-1 TRBV4-1 CASSQPPQAGARNEQFF TGCGCCAGCAGCCAACCGCCCCAGGCGGGGGCCAGGAATGAGCAGTTCTTC
- - TRBJ1-3 TRBV27 CASSPTRVGGNTIYF TGTGCCAGCAGTCCGACAAGGGTGGGTGGAAACACCATATATTTT
- TRBD2 TRBJ2-5 TRBV10-3 CAISELLAGGPVPQETQYF TGTGCCATCAGTGAATTACTAGCGGGGGGGCCCGTACCCCAAGAGACCCAGTACTTC
- TRBD1 TRBJ1-1 TRBV7-2 CASSIIGQGGAEAFF TGTGCCAGCAGCATAATAGGACAGGGTGGCGCTGAAGCTTTCTTT
- - TRBJ2-7 TRBV10-3 CAISDLTGNYEQYF TGTGCCATCAGTGATCTAACAGGGAACTACGAGCAGTACTTC
few - TRBJ1-1 TRBV6-2/TRBV6-3 CASSYPDFEAFF TGTGCCAGCAGTTACCCGGACTTTGAAGCTTTCTTT
- - TRBJ2-7 TRBV10-1 CASSWTPEASEQYF TGCGCCAGCAGCTGGACTCCAGAGGCCTCCGAGCAGTACTTC
- - TRBJ1-3 TRBV5-6 CASSLAGTAGNTIYF TGTGCCAGCAGCTTGGCCGGAACAGCCGGAAACACCATATATTTT
- - TRBJ2-1 TRBV2 CASSDAVHSYNEQFF TGTGCCAGCAGTGACGCGGTCCACTCCTACAATGAGCAGTTCTTC
- TRBD1 TRBJ1-4 TRBV6-5 CASNLGDRKLFF TGTGCCAGCAATCTTGGGGACAGAAAACTGTTTTTT
- TRBD1 TRBJ1-2 TRBV6-1 CASSETGNYGYTF TGTGCCAGCAGTGAGACAGGGAACTATGGCTACACCTTC
- - TRBJ2-3 TRBV10-1 CASSEWLSAADTQYF TGCGCCAGCAGTGAGTGGCTCTCGGCGGCAGATACGCAGTATTTT
once - TRBJ2-3 TRBV3-1/TRBV3-2 CASSQGRTSTDTQYF TGTGCCAGCAGCCAAGGGAGGACTAGCACAGATACGCAGTATTTT
- TRBD2 TRBJ2-3 TRBV6-1 CASSEALAGGRDTQYF TGTGCCAGCAGTGAAGCACTAGCGGGGGGCAGAGATACGCAGTATTTT
- - TRBJ2-5 TRBV3-1/TRBV3-2 CASSQLRETQYF TGTGCCAGCAGCCAGTTGAGGGAGACCCAGTACTTC
once - TRBJ2-6 TRBV5-1 CASSLEGTGANVLTF TGCGCCAGCAGCTTGGAAGGGACCGGGGCCAACGTCCTGACTTTC
- - TRBJ1-1 TRBV28 CASKGGAGNTEAFF TGTGCCAGCAAAGGGGGGGCTGGGAACACTGAAGCTTTCTTT
- - TRBJ2-5 TRBV7-8 CASSLVSLQRLGQETQYF TGTGCCAGCAGCTTAGTTTCGTTGCAGAGGCTTGGTCAAGAGACCCAGTACTTC
few TRBD1 TRBJ2-7 TRBV7-9 CASSDDRVLSYEQYF TGTGCCAGCAGCGACGACAGGGTCCTCTCCTACGAGCAGTACTTC
- TRBD2 TRBJ2-3 TRBV7-9 CASSFPQAGATDTQYF TGTGCCAGCAGCTTTCCCCAAGCGGGGGCCACAGATACGCAGTATTTT
- - TRBJ1-4 TRBV4-2 CASSQDRRTATNEKLFF TGTGCCAGCAGCCAAGATCGTCGGACAGCAACTAATGAAAAACTGTTTTTT
- TRBD1 TRBJ1-2 TRBV4-2 CASSPTDRGGYTF TGTGCCAGCAGCCCAACGGACAGGGGAGGCTACACCTTC
- - TRBJ1-5 TRBV18 CASSPGSRNPNQPQHF TGTGCCAGCTCACCGGGGTCAAGGAACCCCAATCAGCCCCAGCATTTT
- - TRBJ1-5 TRBV2 CASSRVNNQPQHF TGTGCCAGCAGCAGAGTCAATAATCAGCCCCAGCATTTT
- TRBD1 TRBJ2-7 TRBV7-9 CASSLASGGSGYEQYF TGTGCCAGCAGCTTAGCATCAGGGGGCAGTGGGTACGAGCAGTACTTC
- - TRBJ2-7 TRBV2 CASSEWGQGGYEQYF TGTGCCAGCAGTGAATGGGGTCAGGGTGGGTACGAGCAGTACTTC
- - TRBJ2-5 TRBV27 CASKTGAGETQYF TGTGCCAGCAAGACAGGCGCAGGGGAGACCCAGTACTTC
once - TRBJ1-4 TRBV9 CASSVGQGSEKLFF TGTGCCAGCAGCGTAGGTCAGGGTAGTGAAAAACTGTTTTTT
- - TRBJ1-4 TRBV2 CASREGVLGEKLFF TGTGCCAGCAGGGAGGGGGTGCTCGGTGAAAAACTGTTTTTT
- TRBD2 TRBJ2-7 TRBV5-1 CASTNWGLAGDEQYF TGCGCCAGCACCAATTGGGGGCTAGCGGGGGACGAGCAGTACTTC
once - TRBJ1-1 TRBV28 CASSSVQENTEAFF TGTGCCAGCAGTTCGGTTCAGGAGAACACTGAAGCTTTCTTT
- - TRBJ2-1 TRBV24-1 CAVGRQRVDEQFF TGTGCGGTCGGACGCCAGCGTGTCGATGAGCAGTTCTTC
- TRBD1 TRBJ1-4 TRBV23-1 CASQWGTGGSRTNEKLFF TGCGCCAGCCAGTGGGGGACAGGGGGTAGCCGGACTAATGAAAAACTGTTTTTT
- - TRBJ1-1 TRBV21-1 CASSKGTGRFTEAFF TGTGCCAGCAGCAAAGGTACAGGGAGATTTACTGAAGCTTTCTTT
- - TRBJ1-4 TRBV4-3 CASSQNMGYEKLFF TGCGCCAGCAGCCAAAACATGGGGTATGAAAAACTGTTTTTT
- TRBD1 TRBJ1-2 TRBV5-1 CASSLWTGRYGYTF TGCGCCAGCAGCTTATGGACAGGGCGGTATGGCTACACCTTC
once - TRBJ1-1 TRBV6-5 CASSSTGTMAEAFF TGTGCCAGCAGTTCGACAGGCACCATGGCTGAAGCTTTCTTT